The 9 T cell receptor beta chains listed next were all sequenced from one sample in a study of T-cell reconstitution after alpha-beta-depleted transplantation in children. During its preparation, the TCRbeta library received unique molecular identifiers. From the PCR reads, TCRdb called clonotypes with MiXCR, one entry per CDR3 protein. Of approximately 500,000 distinct CDR3 sequences listed, about 10% are singletons. The sequencing here drew on PBMCs, taken before TCRalphabeta/CD19-depleted stem cell transplant. These receptor sequences come from a child aged 2 to 15 with inherited bone marrow failure, due to receive a stem cell transplant.

There are many counts of this clonotype. The chain couples TRBV20-1 to TRBJ1-1; D remains ambiguous. CDR3 length: 14 amino acids. In germline, CDR1 is DFQATT, CDR2 SNEGSKA (reference sequence). The V and J ends lost 1 base and 0 bases respectively, with 9 bases between them. CDR3 coding DNA: TGCAGTGCTAGAGTGCGGGCAATGAACACTGAAGCTTTCTTT. It encodes CSARVRAMNTEAFF.

This clonotype was seen at least ten times. DNA for the CDR3: TGTGCCAGCAGTCCATCAATTGGGACAATGTGGCAGCCCCAGCATTTT. This gives the protein CASSPSIGTMWQPQHF. V gene TRBV27 combines with J gene TRBJ1-5; TRBD1 might be the D (6 bases). The CDR3 spans 16 residues. From germline, CDR1 is MNHEY and CDR2 SMNVEV (reference sequence). The ends were cut back, 5 bases at V and 7 bases at J, with 21 bases in the middle.

At least ten counts were recorded for this clonotype. Here the CDR3 DNA reads TGCGCCAGCAGCTTTTCCGGGGACTTGGGTTATGAGCAGTTCTTC. It yields the protein CASSFSGDLGYEQFF. J is TRBJ2-1 and V is TRBV5-1; a weak D match, TRBD2 (6 bases). This CDR3 has 15 residues. Per germline, CDR1 SGHRS and CDR2 YFSETQ. Trimming stripped 2 bases from V and 8 bases from J, with 17 bases between.

This clonotype came up a few times. The chain couples TRBV20-1 to TRBJ1-1; D unresolved. Trimming removed 0 bases from V and 4 bases from J, with 12 bases in between. CDR1 and CDR2 (germline): DFQATT, SNEGSKA (reference sequence). The CDR3 length is 14 residues. The CDR3 DNA follows: TGCAGTGCTAGAGATCACAAGGGTTCCACTGAAGCTTTCTTT. It encodes CSARDHKGSTEAFF.

About this clonotype: One base away lies a much larger clone, so this may be a sequencing read error. The genes are TRBV20-1 and TRBJ2-7; perhaps TRBD2 as D (5 bases). The CDR3 is 14 residues long. Trimming stripped 3 bases from V and 0 bases from J, with 12 bases between. Germline assignment: CDR1 DFQATT and CDR2 SNEGSKA (reference sequence). The CDR3 sequence is CSARETLDSYEQYF. The CDR3 nucleotides read TGCAGTGCTAGGGAAACACTAGACTCCTACGAGCAGTACTTC.

This clonotype was picked up many times. V is TRBV12-3 or TRBV12-4 and J is TRBJ1-1; the D gene is possibly TRBD1 (5 bases). The CDR3 is 13 residues long. V lost 3 bases and J 3 bases, leaving 8 bases between the germline ends. Here the CDR3 reads CASSLQGYTEAFF. The CDR3 region has the DNA TGTGCCAGCAGTTTGCAGGGTTACACTGAAGCTTTCTTT.

A remark on this clonotype: A much bigger clone sits one base away, suggesting this may be a read error. V and J are TRBV28 and TRBJ2-1, with D possibly TRBD2 on 5 matching bases. V was pared by 4 bases and J by 3 bases, with 10 bases between. The germline V gene encodes CDR1 MDHEN and CDR2 SYDVKM. The CDR3 is 14 residues long. This chain's CDR3 is CASSYGGNYNEQFF. CDR3 nucleotides: TGTGCCAGCAGTTACGGAGGCAACTACAATGAGCAGTTCTTC. Variable domain in full (rest from reference TRBV28 and TRBJ2-1): DVKVTQSSRYLVKRTGEKVFLECVQDMDHENMFWYRQDPGLGLRLIYFSYDVKMKEKGDIPEGYSVSREKKERFSLILESASTNQTSMYLCASSYGGNYNEQFFGPGTRLTVL.

This clonotype has ten or more counts. The V gene is TRBV6-5, the J gene TRBJ1-1; D might be TRBD1 (6 bases). The CDR3 contains 16 residues. CDR1 is MNHEY, CDR2 SVGAGI, per germline. Trimming took off 0 bases at V and 5 bases at J, with 16 bases between the two ends. CDR3 sequence: CASSYSRGPLGTEAFF. CDR3 bases: TGTGCCAGCAGTTACTCCAGGGGTCCACTGGGGACTGAAGCTTTCTTT.

This clonotype has a count of ten or more. The gene calls are TRBV4-1 and TRBJ2-7; 12 bases align to TRBD2. Trimming at V came to 0 bases and at J to 0 bases, leaving 12 bases not matched to a gene. Germline V CDR1 and CDR2: MGHRA, YSYEKL. This CDR3 has 20 residues. Here the CDR3 DNA reads TGCGCCAGCAGCCAAGACCCCGCGACTAGCGGGAGATGGGACTCCTACGAGCAGTACTTC. Protein sequence: CASSQDPATSGRWDSYEQYF.